This T cell receptor (beta chain) was sequenced in a study of blood T cells in healthy people across ages. Study results and caveats: Researchers said unsorted PBMCs prevented a conclusive naive versus antigen-experienced comparison. Per million T cells, TCR beta diversity dropped about linearly as age rose.

Only a few counts were recorded for this clonotype. What it recognizes is unknown. Then a second PCR, running roughly 7 to 12 cycles, was carried out with a sample-barcoded 5' primer and a J-beta primer mix. Tagging of each cDNA molecule was performed by a template-switch adaptor with 12 random nucleotides. The yield of each sample was at least 2.5 million CDR3-containing paired-end reads. Each CDR3 protein gets one entry after TCRdb re-called the 5' RACE reads with MiXCR. Of approximately 1.5 million distinct CDR3 sequences detected, 35% to 45% appear once; the ten largest clones hold just over 4%. J gave up 1 base and V 1 base, and 2 bases lay outside the gene matches. Germline V lookup: CDR1 SGDLS, CDR2 YYNGEE. There are 15 residues in the CDR3.

The source material was blood. J is TRBJ1-3 and V is TRBV9; TRBD1 matches at 7 bases. This clonotype originated in a woman under 30 in good health. In DNA, the CDR3 is TGTGCCAGCAGCGTATCAGGGGGTTCTGGAAACACCATATATTTT. This translates into CASSVSGGSGNTIYF.